This TCR beta chain was recorded in a study of blood T cell repertoires in COVID-19. Looking at the study overall: The origin of the acute and convalescent COVID-19 samples was the United States, Italy and Spain.

Profiled with immunoSEQ multiplex PCR; TCRdb holds only in-frame clones, not every one. The table has more than 200,000 clones, around 80% seen once; the top ten hold under 11%. The CDR3 spans 16 residues. V was cut by 3 bases and J by 0 bases, with 14 bases left in between. Germline loops: CDR1 MDHEN, CDR2 SYDVKM. The V and J genes are TRBV28 and TRBJ1-1, with a weak D call TRBD1 (5 bases). This receptor was obtained from a woman of 80 years or more with acute or convalescent COVID-19. The sequencing sample was made of peripheral blood. In DNA form, the CDR3 reads TGTGCCAGCAGTTTTGGGGGGATCTTCCTGAACACTGAAGCTTTCTTT. As protein: CASSFGGIFLNTEAFF.